This TCR beta chain was identified in a study of human T cells and chemical hapten exposure. Study-level information: Investigators sensitized roughly 2 cm by roughly 2 cm of upper inner arm skin with 2% DPC. A mostly female patient group had alopecia areata, totalis or universalis.

TCRdb re-derived calls from the RACE reads in MiXCR, one entry per CDR3 protein. The repertoire holds some 84,000 distinct CDR3 sequences, with about 8% as singletons. The germline V and J ends were trimmed by 2 bases and 2 bases, with 9 bases remaining between them. CDR3 length equals 14 residues. Germline CDR1 is MNHEY and CDR2 is SVGAGI. As to time point: pre-sensitization, week 0. This sample's treatment: therapeutic diphenylcyclopropenone sensitization with weekly scalp DPC. In its sample, this clonotype was seen many times. Its cognate antigen is unknown. The study's findings and limits: The formation of large CDR3 similarity clusters by expanded TCRs significantly exceeded that of controls. Once DPC sensitization occurred, TCRs above 1 in 1000 frequency showed no change.

V usage is TRBV6-5 and J usage is TRBJ1-2; D is perhaps TRBD1 (5 bases). The TCR originated in a man in his forties or fifties with alopecia areata. Some clones in this sample may be carry-over from other donors' samples. The sample in question was whole blood, obtained in connection with sensitization to the hapten diphenylcyclopropenone (DPC). CDR3 sequence: CASSYGGANYGYTF. The CDR3 coding sequence is TGTGCCAGCAGTTACGGGGGAGCCAACTATGGCTACACCTTC.